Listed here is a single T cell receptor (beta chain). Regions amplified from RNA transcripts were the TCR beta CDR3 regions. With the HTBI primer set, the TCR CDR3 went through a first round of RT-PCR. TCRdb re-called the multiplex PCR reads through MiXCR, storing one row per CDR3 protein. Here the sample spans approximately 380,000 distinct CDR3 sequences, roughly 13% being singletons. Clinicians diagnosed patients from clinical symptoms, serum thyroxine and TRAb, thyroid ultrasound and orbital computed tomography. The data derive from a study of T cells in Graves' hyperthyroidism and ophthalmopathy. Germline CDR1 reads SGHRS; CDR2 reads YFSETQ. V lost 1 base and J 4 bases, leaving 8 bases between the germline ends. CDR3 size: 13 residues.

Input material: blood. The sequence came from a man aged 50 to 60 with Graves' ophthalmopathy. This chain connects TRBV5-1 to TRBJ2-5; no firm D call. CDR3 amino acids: CASSLSPIETQYF. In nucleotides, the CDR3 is TGCGCCAGCAGCTTGTCGCCTATAGAGACCCAGTACTTC.